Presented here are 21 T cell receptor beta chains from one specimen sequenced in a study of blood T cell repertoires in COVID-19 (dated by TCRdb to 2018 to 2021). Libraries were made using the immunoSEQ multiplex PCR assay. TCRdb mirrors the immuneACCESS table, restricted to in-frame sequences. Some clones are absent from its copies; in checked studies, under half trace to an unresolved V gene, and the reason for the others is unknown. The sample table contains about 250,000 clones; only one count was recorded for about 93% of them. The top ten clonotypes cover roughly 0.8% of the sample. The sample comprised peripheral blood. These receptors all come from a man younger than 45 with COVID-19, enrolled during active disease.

The CDR3 loop reads CASSQVWGGHEGEQFF. The DNA of the CDR3 is TGTGCCAGCAGCCAAGTTTGGGGGGGGCATGAGGGTGAGCAGTTCTTC. The J gene is TRBJ2-1, the V gene TRBV4-2; weak D call: TRBD2 (7 bases). The ends were cut back, 1 base at V and 9 bases at J, with 19 bases in the middle. CDR3 length: 16 residues. Germline V lookup: CDR1 LGHNA, CDR2 YNFKEQ.

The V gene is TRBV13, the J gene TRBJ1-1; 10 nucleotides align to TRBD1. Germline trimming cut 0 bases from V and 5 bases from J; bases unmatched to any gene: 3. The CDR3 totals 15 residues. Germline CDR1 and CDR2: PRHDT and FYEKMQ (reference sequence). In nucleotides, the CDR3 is TGTGCCAGCAGCTTAGGGGGACAGGGGTATACTGAAGCTTTCTTT. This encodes CASSLGGQGYTEAFF.

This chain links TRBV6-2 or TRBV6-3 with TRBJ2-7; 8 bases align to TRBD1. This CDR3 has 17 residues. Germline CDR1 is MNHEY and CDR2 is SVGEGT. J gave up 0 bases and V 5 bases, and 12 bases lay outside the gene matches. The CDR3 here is CASSTPPGTGGSYEQYF. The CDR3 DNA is TGTGCCAGCAGTACCCCCCCCGGGACAGGAGGCTCCTACGAGCAGTACTTC.

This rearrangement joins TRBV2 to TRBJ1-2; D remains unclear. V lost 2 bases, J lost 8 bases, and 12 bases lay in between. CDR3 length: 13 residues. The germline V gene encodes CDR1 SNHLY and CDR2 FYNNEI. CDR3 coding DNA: TGTGCCAGCAGTGAACGGCATGCAGGCGGCTACACCTTC. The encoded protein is CASSERHAGGYTF.

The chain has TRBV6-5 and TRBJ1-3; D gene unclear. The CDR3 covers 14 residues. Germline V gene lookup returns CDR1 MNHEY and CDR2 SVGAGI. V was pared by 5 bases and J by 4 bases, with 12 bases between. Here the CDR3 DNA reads TGTGCCAGCAGTCCATTCGCGACAGGAAACACCATATATTTT. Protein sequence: CASSPFATGNTIYF.

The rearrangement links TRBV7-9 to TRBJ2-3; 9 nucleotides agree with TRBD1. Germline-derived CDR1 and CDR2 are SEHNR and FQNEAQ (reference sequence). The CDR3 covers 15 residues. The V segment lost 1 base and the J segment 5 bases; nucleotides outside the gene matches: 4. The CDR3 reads CASSLGGQGQDTQYF. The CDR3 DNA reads TGTGCCAGCAGCTTAGGGGGACAGGGCCAAGATACGCAGTATTTT.

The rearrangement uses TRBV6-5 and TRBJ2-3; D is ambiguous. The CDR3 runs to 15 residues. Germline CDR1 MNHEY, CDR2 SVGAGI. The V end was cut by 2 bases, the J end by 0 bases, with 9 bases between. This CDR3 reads CASSYTGSSTDTQYF. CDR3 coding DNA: TGTGCCAGCAGTTACACCGGGTCAAGCACAGATACGCAGTATTTT.

DNA for the CDR3: TGTGCCAGCAGCTCCGGACTTTCTGTCCTGCCTAACTATGGCTACACCTTC. Its translation: CASSSGLSVLPNYGYTF. The V gene is TRBV11-3, the J gene TRBJ1-2; D ambiguous. Germline lookup yields CDR1 SGHNT and CDR2 YENEEA. Trimming took 4 bases from V and 0 from J, leaving 18 bases between them. The CDR3 totals 17 residues. The full variable domain, in which reference TRBV11-3 and TRBJ1-2 provide the parts outside the CDR3, is EAGVVQSPRYKIIEKKQPVAFWCNPISGHNTLYWYLQNLGQGPELLIRYENEEAVDDSQLPKDRFSAERLKGVDSTLKIQPAELGDSAVYLCASSSGLSVLPNYGYTFGSGTRLTVV.

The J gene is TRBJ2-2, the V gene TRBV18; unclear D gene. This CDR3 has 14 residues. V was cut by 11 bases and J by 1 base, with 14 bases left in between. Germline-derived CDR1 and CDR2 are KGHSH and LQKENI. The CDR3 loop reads CAAASGGNTGELFF. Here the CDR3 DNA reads TGTGCCGCCGCCTCAGGTGGGAACACCGGGGAGCTGTTTTTT.

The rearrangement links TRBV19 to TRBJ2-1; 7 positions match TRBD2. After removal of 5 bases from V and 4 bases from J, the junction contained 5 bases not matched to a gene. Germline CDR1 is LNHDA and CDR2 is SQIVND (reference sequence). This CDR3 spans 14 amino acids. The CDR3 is CASSPAGGYNEQFF. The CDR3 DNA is TGTGCCAGTAGTCCCGCCGGGGGGTACAATGAGCAGTTCTTC. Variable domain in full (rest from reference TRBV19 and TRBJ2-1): DGGITQSPKYLFRKEGQNVTLSCEQNLNHDAMYWYRQDPGQGLRLIYYSQIVNDFQKGDIAEGYSVSREKKESFPLTVTSAQKNPTAFYLCASSPAGGYNEQFFGPGTRLTVL.

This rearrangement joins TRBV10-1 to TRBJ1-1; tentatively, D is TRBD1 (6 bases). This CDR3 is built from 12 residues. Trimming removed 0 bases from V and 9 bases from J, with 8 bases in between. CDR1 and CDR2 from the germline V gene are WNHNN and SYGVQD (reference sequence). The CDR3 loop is CASSESGGQAFF. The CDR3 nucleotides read TGCGCCAGCAGTGAGTCGGGGGGGCAAGCTTTCTTT.

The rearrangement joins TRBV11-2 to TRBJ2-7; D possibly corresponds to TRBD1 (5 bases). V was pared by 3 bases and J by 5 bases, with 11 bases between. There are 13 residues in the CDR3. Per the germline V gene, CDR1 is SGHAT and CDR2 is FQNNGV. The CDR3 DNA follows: TGTGCCAGCAGCTTGGGCAGGGTACACGAGCAGTACTTC. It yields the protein CASSLGRVHEQYF.

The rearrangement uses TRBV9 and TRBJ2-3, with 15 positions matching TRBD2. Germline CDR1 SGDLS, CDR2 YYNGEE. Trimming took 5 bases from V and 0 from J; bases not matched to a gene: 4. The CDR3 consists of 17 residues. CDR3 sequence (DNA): TGTGCCAGCAGAGCCGGGACTAGCGGGGGGAGCACAGATACGCAGTATTTT. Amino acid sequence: CASRAGTSGGSTDTQYF.

The CDR3: CASSWGHNNSPLHF. Written as DNA, the CDR3 is TGTGCCAGCAGTTGGGGACACAATAATTCACCCCTCCACTTT. This chain connects TRBV27 to TRBJ1-6, with a weak D call TRBD1 (6 bases). Trimming cost V 4 bases and J 5 bases, with 9 bases left between them. Germline CDR1 reads MNHEY; CDR2 reads SMNVEV (reference sequence). This CDR3 has 14 amino acids.

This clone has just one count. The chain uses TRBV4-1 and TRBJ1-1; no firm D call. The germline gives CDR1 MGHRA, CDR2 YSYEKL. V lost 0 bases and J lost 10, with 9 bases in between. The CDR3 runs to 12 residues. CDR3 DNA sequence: TGCGCCAGCAGCCAAGATCGACGAGGAGCTTTCTTT. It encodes CASSQDRRGAFF.

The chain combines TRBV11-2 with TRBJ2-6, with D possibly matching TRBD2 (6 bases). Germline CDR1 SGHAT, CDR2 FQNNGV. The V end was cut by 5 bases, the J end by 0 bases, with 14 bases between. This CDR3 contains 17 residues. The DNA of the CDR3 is TGTGCCAGCAGCCACTGGGGACTGACCTCTGGGGCCAACGTCCTGACTTTC. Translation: CASSHWGLTSGANVLTF.

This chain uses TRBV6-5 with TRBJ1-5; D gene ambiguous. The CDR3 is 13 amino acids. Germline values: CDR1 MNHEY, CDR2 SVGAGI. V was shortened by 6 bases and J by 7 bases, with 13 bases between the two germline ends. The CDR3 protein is CASSGGITQPQHF. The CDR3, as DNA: TGTGCCAGCAGCGGAGGGATAACACAGCCCCAGCATTTT.

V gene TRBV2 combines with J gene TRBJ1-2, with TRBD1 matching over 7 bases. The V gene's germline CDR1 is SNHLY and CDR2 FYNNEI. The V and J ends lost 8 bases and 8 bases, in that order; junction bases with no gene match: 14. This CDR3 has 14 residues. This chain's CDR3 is CASGGQLPGRGYTF. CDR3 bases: TGTGCCAGCGGGGGACAGCTACCGGGTCGGGGCTACACCTTC.

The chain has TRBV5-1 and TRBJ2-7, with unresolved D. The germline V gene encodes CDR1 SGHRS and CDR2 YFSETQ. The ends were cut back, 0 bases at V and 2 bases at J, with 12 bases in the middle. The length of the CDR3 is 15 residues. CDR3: CASSLANDGAYEQYF. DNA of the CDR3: TGCGCCAGCAGCTTGGCCAACGACGGAGCCTACGAGCAGTACTTC. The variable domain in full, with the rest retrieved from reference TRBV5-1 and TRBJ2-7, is KAGVTQTPRYLIKTRGQQVTLSCSPISGHRSVSWYQQTPGQGLQFLFEYFSETQRNKGNFPGRFSGRQFSNSRSEMNVSTLELGDSALYLCASSLANDGAYEQYFGPGTRLTVT.

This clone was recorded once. The CDR3 DNA reads as TGTGCCAGCAGCCGGGACACGAAGAACACTGAAGCTTTCTTT. It codes for CASSRDTKNTEAFF. This chain joins TRBV6-5 and TRBJ1-1; perhaps TRBD1 as D (6 bases). This CDR3 has 14 amino acids. Germline CDR1 and CDR2: MNHEY and SVGAGI. V was clipped by 6 bases and J by 1 base, with 12 bases between them.

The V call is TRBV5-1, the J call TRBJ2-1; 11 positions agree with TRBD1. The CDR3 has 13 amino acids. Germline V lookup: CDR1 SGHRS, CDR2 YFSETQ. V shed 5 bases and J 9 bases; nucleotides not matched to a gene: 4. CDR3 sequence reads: CASRAGQGAEQFF. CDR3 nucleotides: TGCGCCAGCAGAGCTGGACAGGGGGCTGAGCAGTTCTTC.